This TCR beta chain was sequenced during a study of blood T cell repertoires in COVID-19. Whole-study context: Sites across the United States, Italy and Spain contributed samples from acute and convalescent COVID-19. In each case, the material was cDNA or gDNA derived from T cells, B-cell-depleted T cells, or PBMCs.

Original processing methods: Reference gene primer amplification yielded estimated nucleated cell counts. Using immunoSEQ multiplex PCR, the repertoire was profiled, and TCRdb retains in-frame clones only, with some absent. For V, J and clone size, that table is used; D and trimming come from the DNA. This sample yields 9,000 to 9,500 clones, of which 65% to 90% are seen a single time; 8% to 8.5% belongs to the top ten. Trimming removed 4 bases from V and 0 bases from J, with 16 bases in between. The CDR3 loop spans 17 amino acids. Germline CDR1 and CDR2: MNHNS and SASEGT. This clonotype was obtained from a human donor in a cohort sampled during active COVID-19. Input material: peripheral blood. The V and J genes are TRBV6-1 and TRBJ1-5; maybe TRBD1 (6 bases). DNA of the CDR3: TGTGCCAGCAGTGTACGGGACATACAAAATAGCAATCAGCCCCAGCATTTT. It encodes CASSVRDIQNSNQPQHF.